This T cell receptor (beta chain) was retrieved from a study of cytomegalovirus exposure and HLA in healthy donors. Trimming took 4 bases from V and 9 from J, leaving 13 bases between them. The CDR3 runs 12 residues. The germline V gene encodes CDR1 SGHTA and CDR2 FQGNSA. A word on this clone: Its antigen is not identified.

Study-wide results and limits: By HLA locus, TCR association rates varied in a later analysis, with DRB1 showing the most and HLA-C the fewest. The study put 160 or so TCR beta chains on its list as cytomegalovirus-associated. Cytomegalovirus status, reportedly, was diagnosed with high specificity and sensitivity by the classifier.

Primers for the PCR totalled 60 Vbeta and 13 Jbeta. The data were produced by immunoSEQ multiplex PCR, yet TCRdb's version contains in-frame clones alone and is incomplete. The table shows about 200,000 clones, with roughly three quarters occurring only once. The chain couples TRBV7-2 to TRBJ2-7; D unclear. The TCR sequence derives from a woman between 50 and 59 years old in good health and CMV-seronegative. The sequenced sample was PBMCs. The CDR3 loop reads CASSSPPSGQYF. The CDR3 bases are TGTGCCAGCAGCTCACCACCCTCGGGGCAGTACTTC. The whole variable domain, filled in from reference TRBV7-2 and TRBJ2-7, reads GAGVSQSPSNKVTEKGKDVELRCDPISGHTALYWYRQSLGQGLEFLIYFQGNSAPDKSGLPSDRFSAERTGGSVSTLTIQRTQQEDSAVYLCASSSPPSGQYFGPGTRLTVT.